These 11 T cell receptor beta chains were all obtained from the same sample, sequenced in a study of CD8+ T cells in alopecia areata (dated by TCRdb to about 2018). Receptors were amplified or captured by the immunoSEQ multiplex PCR assay. For TCR sequencing, RNA was extracted from every sample and reverse transcribed into cDNA to serve as template. Imported from immuneACCESS, the table was reduced by TCRdb to in-frame sequences with V and J called. These copies leave out some clones; in studies compared against another copy, an unresolved V gene accounts for under half, and the cause of the remainder is not known. The sample contains roughly 140,000 clones, under 60% of them found a single time. Of the sample, just under 20% falls within the top ten clones. This sample's time point label indicates: baseline before oral tofacitinib. The source was CD8+ T cells sorted from blood, collected at week 0. The origin of the receptors is a human donor with alopecia areata.

As for this clone: This sample includes further DNA sequences coding for the same CDR3. This sequence joins TRBV29-1 and TRBJ1-2, with 9 bases matching TRBD1. The V gene end was trimmed by 6 bases and the J gene end by 8 bases; junction bases not matched to a gene: 7. Germline V gene data show CDR1 as SQVTM and CDR2 as ANQGSEA. The CDR3 totals 12 residues. DNA for the CDR3: TGCAGCGTCCCAGGGACAGGGAACGGCTACACCTTC. This translates into CSVPGTGNGYTF. Combining the CDR3 with reference TRBV29-1 and TRBJ1-2 gives the whole variable domain SAVISQKPSRDICQRGTSLTIQCQVDSQVTMMFWYRQQPGQSLTLIATANQGSEATYESGFVIDKFPISRPNLTFSTLTVSNMSPEDSSIYLCSVPGTGNGYTFGSGTRLTVV.

The chain has TRBV7-9 and TRBJ1-5, with D hard to call. This CDR3 is built from 14 residues. Trimming stripped 1 base from V and 0 bases from J, with 4 bases between. CDR1 and CDR2 (germline): SEHNR, FQNEAQ (reference sequence). CDR3 region: CASSLDSSNQPQHF. Written as DNA, the CDR3 is TGTGCCAGCAGCTTAGACAGTAGCAATCAGCCCCAGCATTTT.

The V gene is TRBV29-1, the J gene TRBJ1-2; 10 bases are a match to TRBD1. J was trimmed by 5 bases and V by 7 bases; bases with no gene match: 7. Germline V gene lookup returns CDR1 SQVTM and CDR2 ANQGSEA. The length of the CDR3 is 13 residues. The CDR3, as DNA: TGCAGCGCCGGGACAGGGGTACGGTATGGCTACACCTTC. It translates to CSAGTGVRYGYTF.

This clone occurred a few times. The chain links TRBV9 to TRBJ2-3, with 7 bases matching TRBD1. The CDR3 totals 12 residues. CDR1 is SGDLS, CDR2 YYNGEE, per germline. The trim removed 1 base at V and 11 bases at J, leaving 4 bases unmatched. This chain's CDR3 is CASSVQQGRQYF. The CDR3 coding sequence is TGTGCCAGCAGCGTACAACAGGGGAGGCAGTATTTT.

The rearrangement joins TRBV5-1 to TRBJ2-3; no reliable D call. The V gene's germline CDR1 is SGHRS and CDR2 YFSETQ. V lost 4 bases and J lost 3, with 9 bases in between. This CDR3 region has 13 residues. This CDR3 is CASSTDGTDTQYF. CDR3 DNA: TGCGCCAGCAGCACGGACGGTACAGATACGCAGTATTTT. Filled out from reference TRBV5-1 and TRBJ2-3, the complete variable domain reads KAGVTQTPRYLIKTRGQQVTLSCSPISGHRSVSWYQQTPGQGLQFLFEYFSETQRNKGNFPGRFSGRQFSNSRSEMNVSTLELGDSALYLCASSTDGTDTQYFGPGTRLTVL.

V is TRBV4-1 and J is TRBJ2-7; the match to TRBD2 covers 9 bases. The CDR3 is made up of 16 amino acids. Trimming removed 0 bases from V and 3 bases from J; junction bases left unmatched: 6. The germline V gene has CDR1 MGHRA and CDR2 YSYEKL. The CDR3 here is CASSQDGVAGDYEQYF. The CDR3 nucleotides are TGCGCCAGCAGCCAAGATGGGGTAGCGGGGGACTACGAGCAGTACTTC.

J is TRBJ2-5 and V is TRBV29-1; D is ambiguous. The J call may be faulty, since TRBJ2-7 better matches the DNA end. The germline V gene has CDR1 SQVTM and CDR2 ANQGSEA. This CDR3 comprises 15 residues. In nucleotides, the CDR3 is TGCAGCGTTGAAGATCGTGCCAGCCCAACCTACGAGCAGTACTTC. This gives the protein CSVEDRASPTYEQYF.

The chain has TRBV7-9 and TRBJ1-4; D ambiguous. Trimming shortened V by 1 base and J by 7 bases, and 10 bases separated the two germline ends. This CDR3 has 14 amino acids. Germline V gene sequence: CDR1 SEHNR, CDR2 FQNEAQ (reference sequence). CDR3 DNA sequence: TGTGCCAGCAGCTTAGGGGGTAGCAGTGAAAAACTGTTTTTT. It translates to CASSLGGSSEKLFF.

This clone came up a few times. The CDR3 region is CASSLQGANYGYTF. DNA of the CDR3: TGTGCCAGCAGTTTGCAGGGGGCAAACTATGGCTACACCTTC. V usage is TRBV27 and J usage is TRBJ1-2, with TRBD1 matching 8 bases. CDR1 is MNHEY and CDR2 is SMNVEV in the germline V gene (reference sequence). This CDR3 has 14 residues. The trim removed 3 bases at V and 2 bases at J, leaving 2 bases unmatched.

This clone was seen a handful of times. The rearrangement uses TRBV7-6 and TRBJ1-1; TRBD1 is a possible D gene (6 bases). V lost 5 bases and J 4 bases, leaving 20 bases between the germline ends. The germline CDR1 and CDR2 sequences are SGHVS and FNYEAQ. The CDR3 has 16 residues. The CDR3 sequence is CASSQLGGGITTEAFF. Here the CDR3 DNA reads TGTGCCAGCAGCCAACTGGGGGGCGGAATTACCACTGAAGCTTTCTTT.

This clone came up a few times. The chain carries TRBV29-1 and TRBJ2-3, with TRBD1 as a possible D gene (6 bases). The germline gives CDR1 SQVTM, CDR2 ANQGSEA. With 4 bases removed from V and 4 bases from J, the gap between germline ends came to 18 bases. CDR3 length: 15 amino acids. CDR3 amino acids: CSVVGGHSAPDTQYF. CDR3 nucleotide sequence: TGCAGCGTTGTTGGGGGCCACAGTGCCCCAGATACGCAGTATTTT.